Below, one TCR beta chain is given with its context. The sample belongs to a study of shared clonotypes between healthy human individuals. The CDR3 is 14 amino acids. V lost 0 bases and J 9 bases, leaving 15 bases between the germline ends. CDR1 is SGDLS, CDR2 YYNGEE, per germline. At deep level, the assay was performed. Some clones are missing from TCRdb's copy, which holds only in-frame ones; the method was immunoSEQ multiplex PCR. This repertoire shows some 2.1 million clones, roughly 94% found once; its top ten account for more than 0.1%. Sequencing input: naive CD4+ T cells sorted from blood. Subset indicated: CD45RA+ positively selected. The J gene is TRBJ1-2, the V gene TRBV9; D is unresolved. The sequence was collected from a man younger than 35 in good health. The CDR3 is CASSVDGLGRSYTF. CDR3 coding DNA: TGTGCCAGCAGCGTAGACGGTTTAGGCAGGAGCTACACCTTC. Full variable domain (remainder filled in from reference TRBV9 and TRBJ1-2): DSGVTQTPKHLITATGQRVTLRCSPRSGDLSVYWYQQSLDQGLQFLIQYYNGEERAKGNILERFSAQQFPDLHSELNLSSLELGDSALYFCASSVDGLGRSYTFGSGTRLTVV.